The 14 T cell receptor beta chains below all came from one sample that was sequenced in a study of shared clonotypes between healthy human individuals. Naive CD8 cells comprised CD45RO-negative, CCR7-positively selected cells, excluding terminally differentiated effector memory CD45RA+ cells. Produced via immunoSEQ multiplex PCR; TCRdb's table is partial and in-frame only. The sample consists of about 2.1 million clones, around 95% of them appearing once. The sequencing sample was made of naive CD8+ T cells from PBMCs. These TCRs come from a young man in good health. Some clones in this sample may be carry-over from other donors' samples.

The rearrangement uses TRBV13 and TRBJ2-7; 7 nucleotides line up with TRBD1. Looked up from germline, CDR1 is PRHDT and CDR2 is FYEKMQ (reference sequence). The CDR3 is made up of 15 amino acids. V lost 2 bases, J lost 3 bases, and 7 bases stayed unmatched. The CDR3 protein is CASSLSDRVSYEQYF. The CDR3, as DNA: TGTGCCAGCAGCTTAAGCGACAGGGTAAGCTACGAGCAGTACTTC.

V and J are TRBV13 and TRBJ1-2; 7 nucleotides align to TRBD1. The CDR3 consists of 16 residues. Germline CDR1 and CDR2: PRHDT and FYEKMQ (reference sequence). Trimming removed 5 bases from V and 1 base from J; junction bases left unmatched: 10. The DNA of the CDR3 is TGTGCCAGCAGCCCCCGGGACAGTTATTTTAACTATGGCTACACCTTC. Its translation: CASSPRDSYFNYGYTF.

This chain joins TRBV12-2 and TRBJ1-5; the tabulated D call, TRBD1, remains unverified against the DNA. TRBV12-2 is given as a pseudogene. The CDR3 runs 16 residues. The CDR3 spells CASPDVRTGNSQPQHF. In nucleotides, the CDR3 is TGTGCAAGTCCCGATGTCAGGACAGGGAATTCTCAGCCCCAGCATTTT.

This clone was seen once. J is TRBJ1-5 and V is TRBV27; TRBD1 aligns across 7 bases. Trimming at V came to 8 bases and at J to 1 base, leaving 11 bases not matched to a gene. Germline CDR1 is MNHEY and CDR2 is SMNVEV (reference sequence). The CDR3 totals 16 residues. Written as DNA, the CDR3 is TGTGCCAGCTCCCCCTTAGGGGGCGTCAGCAATCAGCCCCAGCATTTT. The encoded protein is CASSPLGGVSNQPQHF.

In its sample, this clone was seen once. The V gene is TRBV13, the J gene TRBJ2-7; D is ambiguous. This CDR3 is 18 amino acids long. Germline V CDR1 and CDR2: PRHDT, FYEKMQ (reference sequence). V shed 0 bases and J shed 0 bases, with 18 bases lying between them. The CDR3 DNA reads TGTGCCAGCAGCTTAGGATACCGGACGGGTCCTATCTCCTACGAGCAGTACTTC. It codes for CASSLGYRTGPISYEQYF.

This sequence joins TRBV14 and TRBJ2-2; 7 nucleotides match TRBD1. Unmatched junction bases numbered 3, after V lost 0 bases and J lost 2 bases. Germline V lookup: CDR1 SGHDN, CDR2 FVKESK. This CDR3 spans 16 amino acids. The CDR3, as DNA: TGTGCCAGCAGCCAAGATGACAGGGCAAACACCGGGGAGCTGTTTTTT. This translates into CASSQDDRANTGELFF. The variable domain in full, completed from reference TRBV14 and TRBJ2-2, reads EAGVTQFPSHSVIEKGQTVTLRCDPISGHDNLYWYRRVMGKEIKFLLHFVKESKQDESGMPNNRFLAERTGGTYSTLKVQPAELEDSGVYFCASSQDDRANTGELFFGEGSRLTVL.

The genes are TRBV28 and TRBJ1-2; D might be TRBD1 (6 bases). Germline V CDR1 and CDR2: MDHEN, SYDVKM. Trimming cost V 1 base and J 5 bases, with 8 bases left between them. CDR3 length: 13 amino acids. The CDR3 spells CASSLSGTYGYTF. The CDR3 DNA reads TGTGCCAGCAGTTTATCAGGGACATATGGCTACACCTTC.

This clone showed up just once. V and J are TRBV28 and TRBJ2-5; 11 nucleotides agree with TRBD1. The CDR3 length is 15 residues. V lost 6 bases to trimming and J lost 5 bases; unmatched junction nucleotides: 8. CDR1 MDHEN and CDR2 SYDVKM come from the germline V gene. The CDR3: CASREMDRGRETQYF. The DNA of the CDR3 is TGTGCCAGCAGGGAAATGGACAGGGGGCGTGAGACCCAGTACTTC.

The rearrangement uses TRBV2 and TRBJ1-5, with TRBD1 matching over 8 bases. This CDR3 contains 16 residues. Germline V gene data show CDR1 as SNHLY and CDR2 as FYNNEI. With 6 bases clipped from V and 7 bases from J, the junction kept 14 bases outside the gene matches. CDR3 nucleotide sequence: TGTGCCAGCAGGGCGACAGGGGTGGGGGTTGAACAGCCCCAGCATTTT. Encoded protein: CASRATGVGVEQPQHF.

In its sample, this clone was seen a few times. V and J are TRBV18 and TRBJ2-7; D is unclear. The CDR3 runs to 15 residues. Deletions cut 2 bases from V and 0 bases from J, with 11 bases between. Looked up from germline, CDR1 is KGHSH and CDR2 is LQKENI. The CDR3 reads CASSPTSVASYEQYF. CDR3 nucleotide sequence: TGTGCCAGCTCACCAACGAGCGTAGCCTCCTACGAGCAGTACTTC. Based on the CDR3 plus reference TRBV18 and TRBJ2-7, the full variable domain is NAGVMQNPRHLVRRRGQEARLRCSPMKGHSHVYWYRQLPEEGLKFMVYLQKENIIDESGMPKERFSAEFPKEGPSILRIQQVVRGDSAAYFCASSPTSVASYEQYFGPGTRLTVT.

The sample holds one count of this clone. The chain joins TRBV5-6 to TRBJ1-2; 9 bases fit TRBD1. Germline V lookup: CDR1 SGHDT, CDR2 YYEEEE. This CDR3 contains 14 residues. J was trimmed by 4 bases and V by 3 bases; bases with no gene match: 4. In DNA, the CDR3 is TGTGCCAGCAGCTCCGGGACAGGGTTCTATGGCTACACCTTC. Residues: CASSSGTGFYGYTF.

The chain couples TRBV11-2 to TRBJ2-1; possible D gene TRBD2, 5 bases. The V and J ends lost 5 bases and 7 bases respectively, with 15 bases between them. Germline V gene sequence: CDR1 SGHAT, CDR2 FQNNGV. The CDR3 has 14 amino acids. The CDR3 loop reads CASSLGLGMNEQFF. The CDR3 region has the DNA TGTGCCAGCAGCCTAGGACTGGGTATGAATGAGCAGTTCTTC.

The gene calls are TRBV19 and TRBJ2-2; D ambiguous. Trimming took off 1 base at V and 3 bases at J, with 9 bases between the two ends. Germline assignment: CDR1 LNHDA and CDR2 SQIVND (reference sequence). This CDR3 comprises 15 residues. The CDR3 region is CASSIVRTYTGELFF. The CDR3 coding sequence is TGTGCCAGTAGTATAGTCAGAACCTACACCGGGGAGCTGTTTTTT.

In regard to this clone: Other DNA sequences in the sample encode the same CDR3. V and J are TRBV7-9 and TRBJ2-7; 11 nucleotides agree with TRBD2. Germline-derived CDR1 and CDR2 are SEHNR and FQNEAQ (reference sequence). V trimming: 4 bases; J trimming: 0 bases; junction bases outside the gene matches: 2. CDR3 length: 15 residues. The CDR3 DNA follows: TGTGCCAGCAGCTCGACTAGCGGGGCCTCCTACGAGCAGTACTTC. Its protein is CASSSTSGASYEQYF.